Listed here are 25 T cell receptor beta chains from one sample, sequenced in a study of T-cell reconstitution after alpha-beta-depleted transplantation in children. Preparing the TCRbeta library involved the use of unique molecular identifiers. TCRdb itself ran the PCR reads through MiXCR, one entry per CDR3 protein. The data show 600,000 to 700,000 distinct CDR3 sequences, 15% to 20% seen once. The sample here was PBMCs from the stem cell graft donor, taken from the stem cell graft. These receptor sequences come from a human donor who donated a stem cell graft to a child with acute myeloid leukemia.

The sample holds many counts of this clonotype. The chain employs TRBV20-1 and TRBJ2-3, with a weak D call TRBD1 (5 bases). The CDR3 is made up of 14 amino acids. Trimming left V 6 bases short and J 0 bases short, with 13 bases between. Germline CDR1 and CDR2: DFQATT and SNEGSKA (reference sequence). The CDR3 loop is CSAAQGTSTDTQYF. The DNA for the CDR3 is TGCAGTGCCGCGCAGGGAACTAGCACAGATACGCAGTATTTT.

This clonotype was seen only a few times. The V gene is TRBV11-1, the J gene TRBJ1-2, with D unresolved. V lost 7 bases to trimming and J lost 7 bases, with 22 bases between them. The CDR3 runs to 15 residues. Germline V gene data show CDR1 as SGHAT and CDR2 as FQDESV (reference sequence). CDR3 DNA sequence: TGTGCCAGCACCTCTAGTCTCCAGGCAGGTGGTGGCTACACCTTC. Translating it yields CASTSSLQAGGGYTF.

The V gene is TRBV9, the J gene TRBJ1-2; D gene uncertain. V lost 4 bases and J 8 bases, leaving 12 bases between the germline ends. CDR1 is SGDLS, CDR2 YYNGEE, per germline. CDR3 length: 12 residues. Here the CDR3 DNA reads TGTGCCAGCAGCACCTGGACGGGAGGCTACACCTTC. Its protein product is CASSTWTGGYTF.

In its sample, this clonotype was seen many times. The chain recombines TRBV5-5 with TRBJ2-7; 8 nucleotides match TRBD2. The V gene end was trimmed by 4 bases and the J gene end by 4 bases; junction bases not matched to a gene: 10. CDR3 length equals 15 residues. CDR1 is SGHKS and CDR2 is YYEKEE in the germline V gene (reference sequence). The CDR3 sequence: CASSLGLASGYEQYF. The CDR3 nucleotides read TGTGCCAGCAGCCTAGGACTAGCTTCGGGGTACGAGCAGTACTTC.

Many counts were recorded for this clonotype. The chain uses TRBV20-1 and TRBJ1-5, with D possibly being TRBD1 (5 bases). The germline gives CDR1 DFQATT, CDR2 SNEGSKA (reference sequence). Between the trimmed V and J ends, which lost 0 bases and 5 bases, there was a span of 14 bases. This CDR3 comprises 15 residues. The CDR3 DNA reads TGCAGTGCTAGAGATTTTAGAAGGGGCGATCAGCCCCAGCATTTT. Translating gives CSARDFRRGDQPQHF.

The CDR3 DNA sequence: TGTGCCAGCAGTTTTATACAGGGGGGTGGCTACACCTTC. Amino acids: CASSFIQGGGYTF. This rearrangement joins TRBV12-3 or TRBV12-4 to TRBJ1-2, with 8 bases lining up with TRBD1. Trimming cost V 3 bases and J 7 bases; bases outside gene matches: 4. The CDR3 length is 13 residues.

With regard to this clonotype: A much more abundant neighbour one base away suggests this may be a read error. This rearrangement joins TRBV9 to TRBJ2-7; 9 bases fit TRBD1. Germline V gene lookup returns CDR1 SGDLS and CDR2 YYNGEE. The CDR3 length is 15 residues. J gave up 2 bases and V 3 bases, and 6 bases lay outside the gene matches. The CDR3 is CASSASGTGPYEQYF. The CDR3 DNA reads as TGTGCCAGCAGCGCCTCCGGGACAGGGCCCTACGAGCAGTACTTC.

This rearrangement joins TRBV11-1 to TRBJ2-6, with D perhaps matching TRBD1 or TRBD2 (6 bases each). This CDR3 is 18 amino acids long. Deletions cut 5 bases from V and 0 bases from J, with 17 bases between. Germline assignment: CDR1 SGHAT and CDR2 FQDESV (reference sequence). CDR3 sequence reads: CASSQRGALRSGANVLTF. The CDR3 DNA is TGTGCCAGCAGCCAGAGGGGGGCCCTACGCTCTGGGGCCAACGTCCTGACTTTC. Looking up the rest from reference TRBV11-1 and TRBJ2-6 gives the full variable domain: EAEVAQSPRYKITEKSQAVAFWCDPISGHATLYWYRQILGQGPELLVQFQDESVVDDSQLPKDRFSAERLKGVDSTLKIQPAELGDSAMYLCASSQRGALRSGANVLTFGAGSRLTVL.

This sequence joins TRBV20-1 and TRBJ1-2; D is uncertain. V gave up 1 base and J gave up 7 bases, with 13 bases separating them. Germline V gives CDR1 DFQATT, CDR2 SNEGSKA (reference sequence). The CDR3 has 13 residues. The CDR3 here is CSARAAGLLGYTF. As DNA, the CDR3 is TGCAGTGCTAGAGCCGCAGGCCTCCTTGGCTACACCTTC.

The chain recombines TRBV28 with TRBJ2-1; 9 nucleotides agree with TRBD1. Trimming at V came to 3 bases and at J to 7 bases, leaving 10 bases not matched to a gene. CDR1 is MDHEN, CDR2 SYDVKM, per germline. There are 16 residues in the CDR3. This CDR3 reads CASSLKGQGYRNEQFF. The DNA for the CDR3 is TGTGCCAGCAGTTTGAAGGGACAGGGTTATAGGAATGAGCAGTTCTTC. Variable domain in full (rest from reference TRBV28 and TRBJ2-1): DVKVTQSSRYLVKRTGEKVFLECVQDMDHENMFWYRQDPGLGLRLIYFSYDVKMKEKGDIPEGYSVSREKKERFSLILESASTNQTSMYLCASSLKGQGYRNEQFFGPGTRLTVL.

This clonotype was observed at least ten times. This sequence joins TRBV20-1 and TRBJ1-2; 10 bases line up with TRBD1. CDR1 is DFQATT, CDR2 SNEGSKA, per germline (reference sequence). The CDR3 is 15 amino acids. V was pared by 3 bases and J by 6 bases, with 10 bases of the junction left unmatched. The CDR3 DNA sequence: TGCAGTGCTAGCCCTCCCGGGACAGGGGCCCATGGCTACACCTTC. Residues: CSASPPGTGAHGYTF.

This clonotype appeared many times. J is TRBJ2-3 and V is TRBV5-1; tentatively, D is TRBD1 (5 bases). V gave up 0 bases and J gave up 6 bases, with 14 bases separating them. In germline, CDR1 is SGHRS, CDR2 YFSETQ. CDR3 length: 15 residues. The CDR3 coding sequence is TGCGCCAGCAGCTTGGTCGACAGCTTCGTGGATACGCAGTATTTT. It encodes CASSLVDSFVDTQYF.

This clonotype came up a few times. The CDR3 DNA reads as TGTGCCAGCAGTTACGCCCCGGGGGGGGCCTCCGGCGAGCAGTACTTC. As protein: CASSYAPGGASGEQYF. V gene TRBV6-5 combines with J gene TRBJ2-7; 8 bases agree with TRBD2. The CDR3 is 16 amino acids. Germline CDR1 reads MNHEY; CDR2 reads SVGAGI. V lost 2 bases and J lost 6; bases outside the gene matches: 12.

This chain links TRBV9 with TRBJ2-6; 12 nucleotides align to TRBD2. With 3 bases clipped from V and 0 bases from J, the junction kept 4 bases outside the gene matches. Germline values: CDR1 SGDLS, CDR2 YYNGEE. The CDR3 is 18 residues long. For the CDR3, the DNA is TGTGCCAGCAGCGAGACTAGCGGGGGAGTCTCTGGGGCCAACGTCCTGACTTTC. Amino acids: CASSETSGGVSGANVLTF.

This clonotype was observed at least ten times. The gene calls are TRBV20-1 and TRBJ2-1; 12 bases align to TRBD1. The CDR3 totals 18 residues. Germline V gene lookup returns CDR1 DFQATT and CDR2 SNEGSKA (reference sequence). Losses at the gene ends were 2 bases for V and 4 bases for J; bases not matched to a gene: 12. The CDR3 region has the DNA TGCAGTGCTAGAAACAAAGTTCCGGGACAGGGGGCGTACAATGAGCAGTTCTTC. It yields the protein CSARNKVPGQGAYNEQFF.

This rearrangement joins TRBV20-1 to TRBJ1-2; 9 nucleotides match TRBD1. CDR1 DFQATT and CDR2 SNEGSKA come from the germline V gene (reference sequence). The CDR3 length is 14 residues. The junction had 6 bases not matched to a gene; V was cut back by 3 bases and J by 4 bases. The CDR3 region has the DNA TGCAGTGCTAGCGGGACAGGGCTTCTCTATGGCTACACCTTC. It specifies CSASGTGLLYGYTF.

The rearrangement uses TRBV30 and TRBJ2-7; 7 bases align to TRBD1. The CDR3 is 14 residues long. Losses at the gene ends were 5 bases for V and 9 bases for J; bases not matched to a gene: 16. Germline V gene sequence: CDR1 GTSNPN, CDR2 SVGIG (reference sequence). For the CDR3, the DNA is TGTGCCTGGGACAGGACAGGCCTCTCTACGGTGCAGTACTTC. This encodes CAWDRTGLSTVQYF.

This clonotype was observed a handful of times. This chain links TRBV6-2 or TRBV6-3 with TRBJ2-1; TRBD2 matches at 7 bases. V dropped 4 bases and J dropped 3; count of bases not matched to a gene: 6. The CDR3 sequence is 15 residues long. Germline V gene data show CDR1 as MNHEY and CDR2 as SVGEGT. The CDR3 coding sequence is TGTGCCAGCAGTTTAGCCAGCGGGGACTACAATGAGCAGTTCTTC. Protein: CASSLASGDYNEQFF.

There are a few counts of this clonotype. The chain couples TRBV7-2 to TRBJ1-6, with D hard to call. The germline V and J ends were trimmed by 1 base and 7 bases, with 8 bases remaining between them. The germline V gene encodes CDR1 SGHTA and CDR2 FQGNSA. The CDR3 sequence is 14 residues long. CDR3 region: CASSLDHINSPLHF. DNA for the CDR3: TGTGCCAGCAGCTTAGATCACATAAATTCACCCCTCCACTTT.

CDR3 DNA: TGTGCCAGCAGTTTCTACCTCCTCGAGGATACGCAGTATTTT. Encoded protein: CASSFYLLEDTQYF. V is TRBV12-3 or TRBV12-4 and J is TRBJ2-3; D call uncertain. Trimming pared 3 bases from V and 6 bases from J, leaving 13 bases between. This CDR3 comprises 14 residues.

This clonotype was recorded a few times. In DNA, the CDR3 is TGTGCCACCAGTGATACGGGGGTCAACACTGAAGCTTTCTTT. This translates into CATSDTGVNTEAFF. The rearrangement uses TRBV24-1 and TRBJ1-1; TRBD1 is a possible D gene (5 bases). V was trimmed by 3 bases and J by 2 bases, leaving 9 bases between them. Germline CDR1 and CDR2: KGHDR and SFDVKD. There are 14 residues in the CDR3.

This clonotype was found many times. V usage is TRBV20-1 and J usage is TRBJ2-5, with D unclear. Germline loops: CDR1 DFQATT, CDR2 SNEGSKA (reference sequence). Trimming pared 1 base from V and 4 bases from J, leaving 10 bases between. The CDR3 is 13 amino acids. This chain's CDR3 is CSARVSGGETQYF. The DNA for the CDR3 is TGCAGTGCTAGAGTGTCGGGCGGAGAGACCCAGTACTTC.

This clonotype was seen repeatedly, ten times or more. V and J are TRBV20-1 and TRBJ2-3, with TRBD2 identical over 15 bases. This CDR3 has 17 residues. Germline CDR1 is DFQATT and CDR2 is SNEGSKA (reference sequence). Trimming cost V 2 bases and J 0 bases; bases outside gene matches: 3. In DNA form, the CDR3 reads TGCAGTGCTAGACGGACTAGCGGGGGGGTAAGCACAGATACGCAGTATTTT. Its translation: CSARRTSGGVSTDTQYF.

This chain connects TRBV6-2 or TRBV6-3 to TRBJ1-6, with 9 bases fitting TRBD1. The germline V gene has CDR1 MNHEY and CDR2 SVGEGT. After removal of 2 bases from V and 7 bases from J, the junction contained 3 bases not matched to a gene. The length of the CDR3 is 15 residues. The CDR3 here is CASSYLGQGNSPLHF. Here the CDR3 DNA reads TGTGCCAGCAGTTACCTGGGACAGGGAAATTCACCCCTCCACTTT.

The chain links TRBV5-6 to TRBJ2-1; 7 nucleotides match TRBD2. Trimming at V came to 3 bases and at J to 3 bases, leaving 9 bases not matched to a gene. The CDR3 is 16 residues long. Germline CDR1 reads SGHDT; CDR2 reads YYEEEE. In DNA form, the CDR3 reads TGTGCCAGCAGCTCCCCCAGCGGGGTCGGCTACAATGAGCAGTTCTTC. Its protein product is CASSSPSGVGYNEQFF.